This T cell receptor (beta chain) appears in the sequencing data of a study of tumor-infiltrating lymphocytes in primary liver carcinoma. Both blood RNA, taken from unsorted whole blood, and germline DNA were extracted. Study-wide findings and caveats: Overlap between tumor regions exceeded overlap of tumor with adjacent tissue or blood. Tumors significantly exceeded blood in top-250-clone fraction (p = 0.039).

Regarding this clonotype: Its target is not known.

Trimming removed 4 bases from V and 6 bases from J, with 14 bases in between. Germline V gene sequence: CDR1 SGHKS, CDR2 YYEKEE (reference sequence). The CDR3 loop spans 14 amino acids. A primer matching the constant region was used to make TCR beta cDNA from about 500 ng of total RNA. TCR beta libraries came from three nested multiplex PCR rounds using slightly modified ARM-PCR. Researchers ran the first two PCR rounds for roughly 11 cycles each with TRBV1-TRBV30 forward primers and a C-beta reverse primer. TCRdb reprocessed the multiplex PCR reads with MiXCR, giving one entry per CDR3 protein. The sample comprises 300,000 to 400,000 distinct CDR3 sequences, about two thirds of which are singletons, and 5.5% to 7% rests with the top ten.

Input material: peripheral blood. The receptor was derived from a man aged 35 to 55 with primary liver carcinoma and hepatitis B virus infection. The chain links TRBV5-5 to TRBJ1-5, with D unclear. CDR3 DNA sequence: TGTGCCAGCAGCCCCGGAAGTGGTCCTCAGCCCCAGCATTTT. As protein: CASSPGSGPQPQHF.